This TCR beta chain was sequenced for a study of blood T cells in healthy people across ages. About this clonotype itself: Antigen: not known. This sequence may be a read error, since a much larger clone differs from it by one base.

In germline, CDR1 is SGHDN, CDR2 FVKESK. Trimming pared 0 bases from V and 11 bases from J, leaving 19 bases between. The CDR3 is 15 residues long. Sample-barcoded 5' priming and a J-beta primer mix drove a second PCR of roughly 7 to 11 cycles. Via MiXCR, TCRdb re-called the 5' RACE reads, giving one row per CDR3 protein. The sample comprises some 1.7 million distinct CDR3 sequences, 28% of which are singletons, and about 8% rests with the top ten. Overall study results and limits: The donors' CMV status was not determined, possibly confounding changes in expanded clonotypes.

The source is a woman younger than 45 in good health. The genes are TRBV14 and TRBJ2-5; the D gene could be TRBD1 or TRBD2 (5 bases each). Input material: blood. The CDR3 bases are TGTGCCAGCAGCCAAGATCCGGGACCGGCTTTTGAGCAGTACTTC. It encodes CASSQDPGPAFEQYF.